The 10 T cell receptor beta chains below were found in one sample sequenced in a study of graft-versus-host responses after intestinal transplantation. The repertoire was sequenced with immunoSEQ multiplex PCR; TCRdb's copy has only in-frame clones and lacks some. The sample holds 84,000 or so clones, around nine tenths seen once. Their target antigens are unknown. The source was unstimulated CD4+ T cells sorted from spleen or lymph node cells, collected before intestinal transplant. The receptor set was obtained from a human donor who received an intestinal transplant.

The J gene is TRBJ2-7, the V gene TRBV18; TRBD1 matches at 11 bases. Germline assignment: CDR1 KGHSH and CDR2 LQKENI. The CDR3 is 16 residues long. The V segment lost 3 bases and the J segment 3 bases; nucleotides outside the gene matches: 7. CDR3 nucleotides: TGTGCCAGCTCACCCTCCACCGGGACAGGGGGCTACGAGCAGTACTTC. Translated, it gives CASSPSTGTGGYEQYF.

V gene TRBV6-6 combines with J gene TRBJ1-2; D is unresolved. The CDR3 totals 15 residues. The germline CDR1 and CDR2 sequences are MNHNY and SVGAGI (reference sequence). V was clipped by 2 bases and J by 4 bases, with 14 bases between them. The CDR3 DNA reads as TGTGCCAGCAGTTACGCCCTGGGAGCGCTCTATGGCTACACCTTC. This translates into CASSYALGALYGYTF.

The chain has TRBV6-1 and TRBJ2-1, with TRBD2 matching over 7 bases. Trimming cost V 4 bases and J 2 bases; bases outside gene matches: 8. From germline, CDR1 is MNHNS and CDR2 SASEGT. The CDR3 contains 16 residues. CDR3 sequence (DNA): TGTGCCAGCAGTGTCCTTGCGGGAGCCACCTACAATGAGCAGTTCTTC. Its translation: CASSVLAGATYNEQFF.

The rearrangement links TRBV7-3 to TRBJ2-1, with 9 nucleotides matching TRBD2. This CDR3 has 16 residues. Losses at the gene ends were 4 bases for V and 5 bases for J; bases not matched to a gene: 9. The germline gives CDR1 SGHTA, CDR2 FQGTGA. The CDR3 region has the DNA TGTGCCAGCAGCTACAAAGGGCGGGAGGGCCACAATGAGCAGTTCTTC. Its translation is CASSYKGREGHNEQFF.

V and J are TRBV2 and TRBJ1-6; no reliable D call. V was pared by 0 bases and J by 10 bases, with 10 bases between. This CDR3 is built from 14 residues. Per the germline V gene, CDR1 is SNHLY and CDR2 is FYNNEI. As DNA, the CDR3 is TGTGCCAGCAGTGAAGCGGACCGGAGGTCACCCCTCCACTTT. Translated, it gives CASSEADRRSPLHF.

The chain recombines TRBV7-3 with TRBJ2-3; the D is unclear. The CDR3 contains 15 residues. Trimming cost V 5 bases and J 2 bases, with 14 bases left between them. From germline, CDR1 is SGHTA and CDR2 FQGTGA. CDR3 protein: CASSARPAYTDTQYF. The DNA for the CDR3 is TGTGCCAGCAGCGCCCGTCCTGCCTACACAGATACGCAGTATTTT.

The chain joins TRBV6-5 to TRBJ1-2, with TRBD1 identical over 8 bases. V gave up 6 bases and J gave up 10 bases; unmatched junction bases: 10. The CDR3 has 13 amino acids. Germline assignment: CDR1 MNHEY and CDR2 SVGAGI. CDR3 sequence (DNA): TGTGCCAGCAGGAGTGAGGACAGGGACTTCTACACCTTC. Its translation: CASRSEDRDFYTF.

This chain joins TRBV6-1 and TRBJ2-7; 11 bases line up with TRBD1. V lost 7 bases to trimming and J lost 5 bases; unmatched junction nucleotides: 4. The CDR3 loop spans 13 amino acids. Germline CDR1 MNHNS, CDR2 SASEGT. CDR3 amino acids: CASTGTGGDEQYF. The CDR3, as DNA: TGTGCCAGCACCGGGACAGGGGGAGACGAGCAGTACTTC.

The rearrangement uses TRBV7-6 and TRBJ2-2; 13 bases agree with TRBD2. The CDR3 is 16 residues long. Germline loops: CDR1 SGHVS, CDR2 FNYEAQ. Germline trimming cut 1 base from V and 11 bases from J; bases unmatched to any gene: 7. Written as DNA, the CDR3 is TGTGCCAGCAGCTTAGGACTTACTAGCGGGAGGGCCGAGCTGTTTTTT. This encodes CASSLGLTSGRAELFF.

This chain links TRBV18 with TRBJ1-4, with a possible D match to TRBD1 (6 bases). Germline-derived CDR1 and CDR2 are KGHSH and LQKENI. The CDR3 is made up of 17 amino acids. The germline V and J ends were trimmed by 3 bases and 4 bases, with 18 bases remaining between them. This chain's CDR3 is CASSPREIGGFNEKLFF. The CDR3 DNA follows: TGTGCCAGCTCACCGAGGGAGATCGGGGGCTTTAATGAAAAACTGTTTTTT.